The source of this T cell receptor (beta chain) is a study of cytomegalovirus exposure and HLA in healthy donors. The overall study: Earlier findings included 90 million to 120 million unique TCR beta sequences obtained from 150 million to 200 million T cells. Early released data comprised approximately 85 million unique TCRs from HLA-typed donors.

Study conclusions and caveats: Cytomegalovirus association was assigned to approximately 160 TCR beta chains.

Trimming removed 7 bases from V and 0 bases from J, with 7 bases in between. The CDR3 spans 14 residues. Germline-derived CDR1 and CDR2 are LNHDA and SQIVND (reference sequence). In the PCR, 60 Vbeta and 13 Jbeta primers were used. Authors' processing steps: Roughly 9.9 million shared chains were among the about 80 million unique TCR beta chains that a later analysis counted. Measured with immunoSEQ multiplex PCR; TCRdb has only the in-frame clones, and not every one. V, J and clone size were drawn from that table, and D and trimming were deduced from the DNA. The sample yields about 120,000 clones, roughly 80% seen once. As concerns this clone: Antigen: not known.

This clonotype originated in a man aged 18-30 years in good health and CMV-seropositive. The J gene is TRBJ2-6, the V gene TRBV19; D is uncertain. Specimen: PBMCs. CDR3 in DNA: TGTGCCAGTAACTTTTACTCTGGGGCCAACGTCCTGACTTTC. Translation gives CASNFYSGANVLTF. The complete variable domain, with remaining parts taken from reference TRBV19 and TRBJ2-6, reads DGGITQSPKYLFRKEGQNVTLSCEQNLNHDAMYWYRQDPGQGLRLIYYSQIVNDFQKGDIAEGYSVSREKKESFPLTVTSAQKNPTAFYLCASNFYSGANVLTFGAGSRLTVL.